These 14 T cell receptor beta chains originate from one sample sequenced in a study of T cell responses to AZD1222 COVID-19 vaccine. Generated by immunoSEQ multiplex PCR, the TCRdb table keeps only in-frame clones and is missing some. The table shows nearly 110,000 clones, with around nine tenths occurring only once. The sample consisted of peripheral blood, taken 28 days after the second AZD1222 dose. These TCRs come from an adult who received the AZD1222 COVID-19 vaccine.

This clone occurred once. J is TRBJ2-1 and V is TRBV15; D perhaps matches TRBD1 (5 bases). V dropped 1 base and J dropped 8 bases, with 15 bases sitting between them. Germline loops: CDR1 LNHNV, CDR2 YYDKDF (reference sequence). The CDR3 consists of 15 residues. CDR3 residues: CATSRVLALGHEQFF. In nucleotides, the CDR3 is TGTGCCACCAGCAGAGTCCTCGCTTTGGGGCATGAGCAGTTCTTC.

CDR3 amino acids: CASSEDRVSPLHF. For the CDR3, the DNA is TGTGCCAGCAGTGAAGACAGGGTTTCACCCCTCCACTTT. The chain is built from TRBV2 and TRBJ1-6; the D gene is possibly TRBD1 (6 bases). With 1 base removed from V and 9 bases from J, the gap between germline ends came to 7 bases. The CDR3 sequence is 13 residues long. Per germline, CDR1 SNHLY and CDR2 FYNNEI.

The CDR3 sequence: CATGQESWTEAFF. The CDR3 DNA follows: TGTGCCACCGGACAGGAGAGTTGGACTGAAGCTTTCTTT. The V gene is TRBV10-3, the J gene TRBJ1-1, with TRBD1 matching over 7 bases. Germline assignment: CDR1 ENHRY and CDR2 SYGVKD. CDR3 size: 13 residues. V lost 10 bases, J lost 5 bases, and 10 bases stayed unmatched.

The rearrangement joins TRBV5-1 to TRBJ2-7, with D perhaps matching TRBD2 (6 bases). Deletions cut 2 bases from V and 3 bases from J, with 18 bases between. Germline CDR1 is SGHRS and CDR2 is YFSETQ. CDR3 size: 16 residues. The DNA for the CDR3 is TGCGCCAGCAGCTTTGAGCCCCAGCGGAGGGGCTACGAGCAGTACTTC. It is translated as CASSFEPQRRGYEQYF.

This sequence joins TRBV4-1 and TRBJ2-7; a possible D gene is TRBD1 (6 bases). Germline V CDR1 and CDR2: MGHRA, YSYEKL. The CDR3 loop spans 16 amino acids. Trimming cost V 4 bases and J 0 bases, with 16 bases left between them. In nucleotides, the CDR3 is TGCGCCAGCAGCCTAGGACCGGGACAAAGCTCCTACGAGCAGTACTTC. Protein sequence: CASSLGPGQSSYEQYF.

V usage is TRBV5-1 and J usage is TRBJ1-1; a possible D gene is TRBD1 (5 bases). Deletions cut 0 bases from V and 1 base from J, with 13 bases between. This CDR3 is built from 16 residues. Germline CDR1 reads SGHRS; CDR2 reads YFSETQ. In DNA, the CDR3 is TGCGCCAGCAGCTTGGCGCAGGGTACGGCGAACACTGAAGCTTTCTTT. This encodes CASSLAQGTANTEAFF.

The chain joins TRBV5-5 to TRBJ1-1; D is unclear. The CDR3 extends over 12 amino acids. Deletions cut 2 bases from V and 5 bases from J, with 7 bases between. Looked up from germline, CDR1 is SGHKS and CDR2 is YYEKEE (reference sequence). The DNA for the CDR3 is TGTGCCAGCAGCTTTCATGGGACTGAAGCTTTCTTT. This codes for CASSFHGTEAFF.

The chain combines TRBV25-1 with TRBJ2-3; tentative D call: TRBD2 (6 bases). CDR1 is MGHDK and CDR2 is SYGVNS in the germline V gene. The CDR3 contains 14 residues. Trimming pared 4 bases from V and 0 bases from J, leaving 8 bases between. The CDR3 DNA follows: TGTGCCAGCAGTGGGGGGACTAGCACAGATACGCAGTATTTT. Its translation is CASSGGTSTDTQYF.

The chain joins TRBV4-1 to TRBJ1-5; TRBD1 aligns across 8 bases. The CDR3 is 14 residues long. J was trimmed by 10 bases and V by 2 bases; bases with no gene match: 7. Germline lookup yields CDR1 MGHRA and CDR2 YSYEKL. CDR3 DNA: TGCGCCAGCAGCCAAACACAGGGGGAGGAACCCCAGCATTTT. Translation: CASSQTQGEEPQHF.

This clone is a singleton in its sample. This chain uses TRBV6-4 with TRBJ2-1, with 9 bases that match TRBD2. The germline gives CDR1 MRHNA, CDR2 SNTAGT. The CDR3 runs to 14 residues. J lost 6 bases, V lost 6 bases, and 6 bases had no gene match. The CDR3 region has the DNA TGTGCCAGCAGCCCGAAGGGACTAGCCAATGAGCAGTTCTTC. It specifies CASSPKGLANEQFF.

The chain is built from TRBV27 and TRBJ1-1, with D possibly TRBD1 on 5 matching bases. Germline lookup yields CDR1 MNHEY and CDR2 SMNVEV (reference sequence). The CDR3 contains 14 residues. The V and J ends lost 2 bases and 1 base respectively, with 8 bases between them. CDR3 in amino acids: CASSLARANTEAFF. The CDR3 DNA reads TGTGCCAGCAGTTTAGCCAGGGCGAACACTGAAGCTTTCTTT.

The rearrangement joins TRBV9 to TRBJ1-4; 9 bases align to TRBD1. CDR3 length: 15 residues. CDR1 is SGDLS, CDR2 YYNGEE, per germline. V shed 4 bases and J 6 bases; nucleotides not matched to a gene: 7. DNA of the CDR3: TGTGCCAGCAGCCCACAGGGGGCTGGGTATGAAAAACTGTTTTTT. This translates into CASSPQGAGYEKLFF.

The chain combines TRBV29-1 with TRBJ2-5, with D possibly being TRBD1 (5 bases). The germline CDR1 and CDR2 sequences are SQVTM and ANQGSEA. The V end lost 4 bases, the J end lost 2 bases, and 11 bases lay between the germline ends. The CDR3 totals 13 residues. CDR3 loop: CSVGGALQETQYF. CDR3 DNA: TGCAGCGTTGGTGGGGCCCTGCAAGAGACCCAGTACTTC.

The chain employs TRBV5-5 and TRBJ1-1; D is unresolved. CDR1 and CDR2 (germline): SGHKS, YYEKEE (reference sequence). V lost 0 bases and J lost 5, with 8 bases in between. The CDR3 runs 13 residues. CDR3 nucleotide sequence: TGTGCCAGCAGCTTGGAGTGGGGAACTGAAGCTTTCTTT. Residues: CASSLEWGTEAFF.